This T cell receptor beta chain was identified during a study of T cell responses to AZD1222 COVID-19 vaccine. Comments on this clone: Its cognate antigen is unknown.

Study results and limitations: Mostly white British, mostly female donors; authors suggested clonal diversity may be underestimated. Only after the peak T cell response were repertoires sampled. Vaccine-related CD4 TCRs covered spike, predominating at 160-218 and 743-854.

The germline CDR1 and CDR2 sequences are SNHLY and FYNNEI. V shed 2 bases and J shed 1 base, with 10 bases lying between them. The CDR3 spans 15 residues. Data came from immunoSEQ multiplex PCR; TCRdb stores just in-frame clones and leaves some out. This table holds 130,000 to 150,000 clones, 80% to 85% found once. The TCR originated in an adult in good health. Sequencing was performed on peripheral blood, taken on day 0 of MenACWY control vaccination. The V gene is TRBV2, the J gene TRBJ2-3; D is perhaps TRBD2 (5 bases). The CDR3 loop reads CASSEWLARTDTQYF. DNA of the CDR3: TGTGCCAGCAGTGAATGGCTAGCCCGCACAGATACGCAGTATTTT. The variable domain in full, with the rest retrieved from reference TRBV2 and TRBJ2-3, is EPEVTQTPSHQVTQMGQEVILRCVPISNHLYFYWYRQILGQKVEFLVSFYNNEISEKSEIFDDQFSVERPDGSNFTLKIRSTKLEDSAMYFCASSEWLARTDTQYFGPGTRLTVL.